This TCR beta chain was captured by sequencing in a study of blood T cell repertoires in COVID-19. Overall study: Samples of COVID-19 (acute and convalescent) were obtained from the United States, Italy and Spain. From T cells, B-cell-depleted T cells, or PBMCs came the material, which was cDNA or gDNA.

As processed by the authors: Reference gene primer amplification in the assay estimated nucleated cell counts. Sequencing was performed with immunoSEQ multiplex PCR; in TCRdb, only in-frame clones are kept and a portion is missing. V, J and clone size reflect that table, while D and trimming were determined from the DNA. The sample carries approximately 74,000 clones, around 88% recorded once. The sample comprised peripheral blood. This clonotype was obtained from an elderly woman with active or convalescent COVID-19.

CDR3 loop: CASRGTESDTQYF. CDR3 DNA sequence: TGTGCCAGTAGGGGGACAGAATCGGATACGCAGTATTTT. V gene TRBV19 combines with J gene TRBJ2-3; 7 bases agree with TRBD1. CDR3 length: 13 amino acids. Trimming cost V 6 bases and J 6 bases; bases outside gene matches: 6. The germline V gene has CDR1 LNHDA and CDR2 SQIVND (reference sequence).